This T cell receptor (beta chain) appears in the sequencing data of a study of T cell responses to AZD1222 COVID-19 vaccine. Trimming took 2 bases from V and 3 from J; bases not matched to a gene: 4. The CDR3 is 14 amino acids. Germline V CDR1 and CDR2: MGHRA, YSYEKL. Method: immunoSEQ multiplex PCR; TCRdb's copy keeps in-frame clones and lacks some. Among some 150,000 clones listed, approximately 85% were seen once. Sequencing used peripheral blood, obtained 28 days after the second dose of the MenACWY control vaccine. The V call is TRBV4-1, the J call TRBJ2-7, with 7 bases aligning to TRBD1. The receptor was derived from an adult who received the MenACWY meningococcal vaccine as a control. The CDR3 loop reads CASSQNRGGYEQYF. DNA of the CDR3: TGCGCCAGCAGCCAAAACAGGGGTGGCTACGAGCAGTACTTC.